One and the same sample provided the 15 T cell receptor beta chains below, sequenced in a study of technical replicates of blood from several donors. TCRdb keeps only in-frame clones here, not all; method: immunoSEQ multiplex PCR. The profile shows 74,000 or so clones, around 96% of them singletons. Sequences were obtained from T cells isolated from PBMCs. These receptors all come from a human donor in good health.

The chain combines TRBV5-1 with TRBJ2-7; tentatively, D is TRBD1 (6 bases). V gave up 3 bases and J gave up 1 base, with 11 bases separating them. The CDR3 runs to 14 residues. The germline gives CDR1 SGHRS, CDR2 YFSETQ. CDR3 nucleotides: TGCGCCAGCAGCTGGGCTACAGGGTCCTACGAGCAGTACTTC. This gives the protein CASSWATGSYEQYF.

V gene TRBV19 combines with J gene TRBJ2-3, with D perhaps TRBD1 (5 bases). V dropped 1 base and J dropped 0 bases, with 5 bases sitting between them. The germline CDR1 and CDR2 sequences are LNHDA and SQIVND (reference sequence). CDR3 length: 14 amino acids. The CDR3, as DNA: TGTGCCAGTAGTATAGGACAGAGCACAGATACGCAGTATTTT. Translating it yields CASSIGQSTDTQYF.

The genes are TRBV27 and TRBJ2-1; D possibly corresponds to TRBD2 (6 bases). CDR3 size: 17 residues. Per germline, CDR1 MNHEY and CDR2 SMNVEV (reference sequence). V lost 5 bases and J lost 10, with 27 bases in between. The CDR3 DNA reads as TGTGCCAGCAGTCCCCGAGGTATCTTGCAAGCCCGGGAGGAGCAGTTCTTC. This encodes CASSPRGILQAREEQFF.

The rearrangement joins TRBV7-9 to TRBJ2-7; 9 bases agree with TRBD1. The germline V gene has CDR1 SEHNR and CDR2 FQNEAQ (reference sequence). The CDR3 covers 15 residues. Trimming removed 5 bases from V and 2 bases from J; junction bases left unmatched: 7. CDR3 protein: CASSPGQGKAYEQYF. The DNA of the CDR3 is TGTGCCAGCAGCCCGGGACAGGGTAAGGCCTACGAGCAGTACTTC.

V gene TRBV15 combines with J gene TRBJ2-7; 7 bases agree with TRBD1. CDR3 length: 16 amino acids. The J segment lost 4 bases and the V segment lost 3 bases, leaving 12 bases of the junction unmatched. Per the germline V gene, CDR1 is LNHNV and CDR2 is YYDKDF (reference sequence). CDR3 region: CATSRTGSKGSYEQYF. DNA for the CDR3: TGTGCCACCAGCAGGACAGGGAGTAAGGGGTCGTACGAGCAGTACTTC.

The chain recombines TRBV5-5 with TRBJ2-2, with TRBD1 matching over 10 bases. With 3 bases clipped from V and 8 bases from J, the junction kept 7 bases outside the gene matches. This CDR3 is 15 amino acids long. Germline V gene lookup returns CDR1 SGHKS and CDR2 YYEKEE (reference sequence). The CDR3 bases are TGTGCCAGCAGCTCATACTCGGGACAGGGGGGGGAGCTGTTTTTT. Translation: CASSSYSGQGGELFF.

DNA for the CDR3: TGTGCCAGCATTAATCCGGGACAGTCGACTCGGCAGTACTTC. Amino acids: CASINPGQSTRQYF. This chain uses TRBV28 with TRBJ2-7; 7 nucleotides agree with TRBD1. The CDR3 runs 14 residues. The ends lost 7 bases at V and 9 bases at J; junction bases unmatched: 15. The germline gives CDR1 MDHEN, CDR2 SYDVKM.

The rearrangement joins TRBV27 to TRBJ2-6, with a tentative D call TRBD1 (5 bases). The CDR3 has 18 amino acids. The germline V gene has CDR1 MNHEY and CDR2 SMNVEV (reference sequence). V was trimmed by 6 bases and J by 2 bases, leaving 20 bases between them. The CDR3 loop reads CASSLDGARSPGANVLTF. Here the CDR3 DNA reads TGTGCCAGCAGCCTTGATGGGGCCCGCTCGCCTGGGGCCAACGTCCTGACTTTC.

The chain couples TRBV5-1 to TRBJ2-5; TRBD2 matches 8 bases. There are 14 residues in the CDR3. CDR1 and CDR2 (germline): SGHRS, YFSETQ. V was clipped by 0 bases and J by 5 bases; unmatched bases: 3. The CDR3 spells CASSLGLARETQYF. CDR3 nucleotide sequence: TGCGCCAGCAGCTTGGGACTAGCGCGGGAGACCCAGTACTTC.

The chain has TRBV9 and TRBJ2-2, with unresolved D. CDR1 and CDR2 from the germline V gene are SGDLS and YYNGEE. This CDR3 is 12 amino acids long. V gave up 0 bases and J gave up 6 bases, with 3 bases separating them. CDR3 DNA sequence: TGTGCCAGCAGCGTAGCGGCCGGGGAGCTGTTTTTT. Residues: CASSVAAGELFF.

The chain links TRBV7-4 to TRBJ1-3, with D hard to call. This CDR3 has 16 residues. V was trimmed by 5 bases and J by 2 bases, leaving 16 bases between them. Germline-derived CDR1 and CDR2 are SGHVT and SQSDAQ. CDR3 nucleotides: TGTGCCAGCAGCATTAAGGACCTTAGCGCTGGAAACACCATATATTTT. Its protein is CASSIKDLSAGNTIYF.

The chain combines TRBV7-6 with TRBJ2-2; D is unclear. The V gene's germline CDR1 is SGHVS and CDR2 FNYEAQ. Trimming removed 1 base from V and 6 bases from J, with 6 bases in between. The CDR3 is 13 amino acids. This CDR3 is CASSLGPSGELFF. CDR3 coding DNA: TGTGCCAGCAGCTTAGGGCCATCCGGGGAGCTGTTTTTT.

The chain combines TRBV5-6 with TRBJ2-7, with 7 bases matching TRBD1. The CDR3 covers 12 residues. V shed 4 bases, J shed 3 bases, and the junction held 1 base outside the gene matches. Germline V CDR1 and CDR2: SGHDT, YYEEEE. The CDR3 sequence is CASSRDSYEQYF. The CDR3, as DNA: TGTGCCAGCAGCCGGGACAGCTACGAGCAGTACTTC.

This clone was detected once. This rearrangement joins TRBV18 to TRBJ2-2; no firm D call. The CDR3 length is 16 residues. Trimming shortened V by 4 bases and J by 6 bases, and 18 bases separated the two germline ends. Germline lookup yields CDR1 KGHSH and CDR2 LQKENI. CDR3 amino acids: CASSLQVSNIPGELFF. In nucleotides, the CDR3 is TGTGCCAGCTCACTCCAGGTGTCCAATATCCCCGGGGAGCTGTTTTTT.

V gene TRBV2 combines with J gene TRBJ1-2; 8 bases align to TRBD1. Losses at the gene ends were 7 bases for V and 4 bases for J; bases not matched to a gene: 8. Germline V gene lookup returns CDR1 SNHLY and CDR2 FYNNEI. The CDR3 contains 14 residues. The CDR3 region has the DNA TGTGCCAGCATGGACAGGGAAAGCGGCTATGGCTACACCTTC. This encodes CASMDRESGYGYTF.